Below are 15 T cell receptor beta chains sequenced from a single sample in a study of T cell responses to AZD1222 COVID-19 vaccine. The repertoire was sequenced with immunoSEQ multiplex PCR; TCRdb's copy has only in-frame clones and lacks some. The sample records 65,000 to 80,000 clones, 83% being singletons. The sample here was peripheral blood, taken 28 days after the second AZD1222 dose. The receptors were sampled from an adult who received the AZD1222 COVID-19 vaccine.

J is TRBJ2-6 and V is TRBV24-1, with 7 bases aligning to TRBD1. With V trimmed by 2 bases and J by 0 bases, 6 bases remained unmatched. From germline, CDR1 is KGHDR and CDR2 SFDVKD. The CDR3 loop spans 18 amino acids. The CDR3 here is CATSDSRTGGSGANVLTF. The CDR3 DNA follows: TGTGCCACCAGTGATTCTCGGACAGGTGGCTCTGGGGCCAACGTCCTGACTTTC.

V is TRBV7-2 and J is TRBJ2-1; D ambiguous. Germline loops: CDR1 SGHTA, CDR2 FQGNSA. This CDR3 has 15 amino acids. V was trimmed by 4 bases and J by 8 bases, leaving 18 bases between them. The CDR3 sequence is CASSYLPPTEDEQFF. CDR3 sequence (DNA): TGTGCCAGCAGCTACCTACCGCCCACCGAAGATGAGCAGTTCTTC.

The V and J genes are TRBV7-9 and TRBJ2-7; 7 nucleotides agree with TRBD1. The CDR3 is 15 amino acids. Germline CDR1 SEHNR, CDR2 FQNEAQ (reference sequence). V shed 3 bases, J shed 4 bases, and the junction held 9 bases outside the gene matches. Here the CDR3 DNA reads TGTGCCAGCAGCTTGTCCGGGACAGATGGTTACGAGCAGTACTTC. It codes for CASSLSGTDGYEQYF.

The V and J genes are TRBV27 and TRBJ1-1, with a weak D call TRBD1 (5 bases). V was pared by 2 bases and J by 4 bases, with 11 bases between. The germline gives CDR1 MNHEY, CDR2 SMNVEV (reference sequence). The CDR3 has 14 amino acids. The CDR3 is CASSLVRGGTEAFF. CDR3 nucleotide sequence: TGTGCCAGCAGTTTAGTAAGGGGCGGCACTGAAGCTTTCTTT.

V gene TRBV25-1 combines with J gene TRBJ2-7; D gene ambiguous. This CDR3 contains 12 residues. CDR1 and CDR2 (germline): MGHDK, SYGVNS. V was cut by 4 bases and J by 2 bases, with 6 bases left in between. DNA for the CDR3: TGTGCCAGCAGTGTTGGGACCTACGAGCAGTACTTC. It codes for CASSVGTYEQYF.

The chain joins TRBV5-1 to TRBJ1-5, with 8 bases fitting TRBD1. Per germline, CDR1 SGHRS and CDR2 YFSETQ. This CDR3 is built from 14 residues. V was pared by 4 bases and J by 7 bases, with 7 bases of the junction left unmatched. As DNA, the CDR3 is TGCGCCAGCAGCGCACAGGGGGGAGGACAGCCCCAGCATTTT. Amino acid sequence: CASSAQGGGQPQHF.

The J gene is TRBJ2-1, the V gene TRBV7-9; D is unclear. The length of the CDR3 is 10 residues. Germline V lookup: CDR1 SEHNR, CDR2 FQNEAQ (reference sequence). Trimming removed 3 bases from V and 8 bases from J, with 2 bases in between. The CDR3 DNA sequence: TGTGCCAGCAGCTTCGATGAGCAGTTCTTC. Its protein is CASSFDEQFF.

This chain uses TRBV7-9 with TRBJ2-5; D may be TRBD1 (5 bases). With 7 bases removed from V and 3 bases from J, the gap between germline ends came to 18 bases. Germline-derived CDR1 and CDR2 are SEHNR and FQNEAQ (reference sequence). The CDR3 covers 15 residues. CDR3 nucleotides: TGTGCCAGCACCCTACGCCGACAGAATGAAGAGACCCAGTACTTC. It translates to CASTLRRQNEETQYF.

The sample holds a few counts of this clone. The CDR3 loop is CASSLGQGALDNEQFF. The DNA for the CDR3 is TGTGCCAGCAGCTTAGGACAGGGGGCGCTTGACAATGAGCAGTTCTTC. The rearrangement links TRBV7-2 to TRBJ2-1; TRBD1 matches 10 bases. The junction had 5 bases not matched to a gene; V was cut back by 1 base and J by 5 bases. From germline, CDR1 is SGHTA and CDR2 FQGNSA. This CDR3 contains 16 residues.

The chain is built from TRBV11-2 and TRBJ2-7; 12 bases are shared with TRBD1. Germline V gene sequence: CDR1 SGHAT, CDR2 FQNNGV. CDR3 length equals 13 residues. V dropped 4 bases and J dropped 12; count of bases not matched to a gene: 7. The CDR3 loop is CASSWGDRGRGYF. The CDR3 DNA sequence: TGTGCCAGCAGCTGGGGGGACAGGGGGCGCGGGTACTTC.

The J gene is TRBJ1-1, the V gene TRBV28; 7 bases are a match to TRBD1. The V gene end was trimmed by 5 bases and the J gene end by 10 bases; junction bases not matched to a gene: 7. The CDR3 is 12 amino acids. Germline loops: CDR1 MDHEN, CDR2 SYDVKM. The DNA for the CDR3 is TGTGCCAGCAGTCTCCGACAGGGAGTAGCTTTCTTT. This codes for CASSLRQGVAFF.

The chain's CDR3 is CASSPGTGLWNTGELFF. The CDR3 DNA sequence: TGTGCCAGCAGCCCCGGAACAGGCCTTTGGAACACCGGGGAGCTGTTTTTT. The V gene is TRBV11-3, the J gene TRBJ2-2, with a possible D match to TRBD1 (5 bases). Between the trimmed V and J ends, which lost 5 bases and 1 base, there was a span of 17 bases. CDR1 is SGHNT and CDR2 is YENEEA in the germline V gene. This CDR3 has 17 residues.

The chain has TRBV5-6 and TRBJ1-2, with unresolved D. Per germline, CDR1 SGHDT and CDR2 YYEEEE. The CDR3 runs to 13 residues. Trimming cost V 1 base and J 8 bases, with 12 bases left between them. CDR3 DNA: TGTGCCAGCAGCTTGAGGACCCCGGGAGGCTACACCTTC. Protein product: CASSLRTPGGYTF.

The CDR3 coding sequence is TGTGCCAGCAGTTTATGGACGGCCAGGGACACTGAAGCTTTCTTT. Translated, it gives CASSLWTARDTEAFF. The gene calls are TRBV28 and TRBJ1-1; D is possibly TRBD1 (5 bases). V lost 0 bases and J 3 bases, leaving 11 bases between the germline ends. The CDR3 is made up of 15 amino acids. Germline CDR1 reads MDHEN; CDR2 reads SYDVKM. The whole variable domain, filled in from reference TRBV28 and TRBJ1-1, reads DVKVTQSSRYLVKRTGEKVFLECVQDMDHENMFWYRQDPGLGLRLIYFSYDVKMKEKGDIPEGYSVSREKKERFSLILESASTNQTSMYLCASSLWTARDTEAFFGQGTRLTVV.

The chain carries TRBV7-2 and TRBJ2-3; 9 bases fit TRBD2. Losses at the gene ends were 0 bases for V and 5 bases for J; bases not matched to a gene: 3. From germline, CDR1 is SGHTA and CDR2 FQGNSA. This CDR3 has 15 residues. CDR3: CASSLAAGGGDTQYF. The CDR3 DNA follows: TGTGCCAGCAGCTTAGCGGCGGGAGGGGGAGATACGCAGTATTTT.